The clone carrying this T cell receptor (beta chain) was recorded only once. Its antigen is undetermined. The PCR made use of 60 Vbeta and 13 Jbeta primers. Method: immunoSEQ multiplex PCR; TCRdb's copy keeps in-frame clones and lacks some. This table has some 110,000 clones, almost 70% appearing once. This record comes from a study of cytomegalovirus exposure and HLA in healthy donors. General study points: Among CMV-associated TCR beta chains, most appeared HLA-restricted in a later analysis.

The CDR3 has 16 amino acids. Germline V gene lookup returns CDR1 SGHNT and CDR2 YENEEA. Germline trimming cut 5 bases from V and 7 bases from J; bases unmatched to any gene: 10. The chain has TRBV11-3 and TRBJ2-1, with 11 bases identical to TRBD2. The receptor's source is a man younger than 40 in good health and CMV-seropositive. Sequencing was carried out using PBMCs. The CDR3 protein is CASSQRLAGFGNEQFF. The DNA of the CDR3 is TGTGCCAGCAGCCAAAGACTAGCGGGATTTGGGAATGAGCAGTTCTTC.